This is a list of T cell receptor beta chains from one sample in a study of shared clonotypes between healthy human individuals. The protocol was immunoSEQ multiplex PCR, while the TCRdb copy is restricted to in-frame clones and leaves out a portion. The table shows about 2.3 million clones, with about 90% occurring only once. Material for sequencing was naive CD4+ T cells from PBMCs. These receptors were obtained from a man between 18 and 29 years old in good health. Some clones in this sample may be carry-over from other donors' samples. Each CDR3 is given with its conserved first and last residue. The order of the fields is CDR3 DNA, CDR3 protein, clone size, V gene, J gene, D gene. The D gene is left open where the match is weak. Clone size is not always given. Where it is, it says once, few, many or a class for expanded clones.

CDR3nt: TGTGCCAGCAGTCCCCAAGGGGTGGGCGGCTACACCTTC
CDR3aa: CASSPQGVGGYTF
abundance: -
v_gene: TRBV6-5
j_gene: TRBJ1-2
d_gene: -

CDR3nt: TGTGCCTGGAGTGTACCTTACAGGGGGCGGGAGACCCAGTACTTC
CDR3aa: CAWSVPYRGRETQYF
abundance: -
v_gene: TRBV30
j_gene: TRBJ2-5
d_gene: TRBD1

CDR3nt: TGTGCCAGCCGGATGGGACAGCCACACACTGAAGCTTTCTTT
CDR3aa: CASRMGQPHTEAFF
abundance: -
v_gene: TRBV6-1
j_gene: TRBJ1-1
d_gene: TRBD1

CDR3nt: TGTGCCAGCAGCCAGCGGAGGAGGGAGCAGTTCTTC
CDR3aa: CASSQRRREQFF
abundance: -
v_gene: TRBV4-2
j_gene: TRBJ2-1
d_gene: -

CDR3nt: TGTGCCAGCAGCGGAAGGAATCCTTTCTTT
CDR3aa: CASSGRNPFF
abundance: once
v_gene: TRBV21-1
j_gene: TRBJ1-1
d_gene: -

CDR3nt: TGTGCCAGTAGTAACGAAGGCAACTATGGCTACACCTTC
CDR3aa: CASSNEGNYGYTF
abundance: -
v_gene: TRBV19
j_gene: TRBJ1-2
d_gene: -

CDR3nt: TGTGCCAGCAGTGAAGCGCATGGTAGACCGAATGAAAAACTGTTTTTT
CDR3aa: CASSEAHGRPNEKLFF
abundance: -
v_gene: TRBV6-1
j_gene: TRBJ1-4
d_gene: -

CDR3nt: TGTGCCACTGAGAAAGGCCTGATGAACACTGAAGCTTTCTTT
CDR3aa: CATEKGLMNTEAFF
abundance: -
v_gene: TRBV28
j_gene: TRBJ1-1
d_gene: -

CDR3nt: TGTGCCAGCAGCGTTGGTAGCATCACAGATACGCAGTATTTT
CDR3aa: CASSVGSITDTQYF
abundance: -
v_gene: TRBV9
j_gene: TRBJ2-3
d_gene: -

CDR3nt: TGTGCCAGCAGCTTGAGGGCTGAAGCTTTCTTT
CDR3aa: CASSLRAEAFF
abundance: -
v_gene: TRBV7-2
j_gene: TRBJ1-1
d_gene: -

CDR3nt: TGTGCCAGCACCCAGGGGAGGACGGTATACGAGCAGTACTTC
CDR3aa: CASTQGRTVYEQYF
abundance: -
v_gene: TRBV6-1
j_gene: TRBJ2-7
d_gene: -

CDR3nt: TGTGCCAGCAGCCTCGGGACAGGGGGCAACTATGGCTACACCTTC
CDR3aa: CASSLGTGGNYGYTF
abundance: -
v_gene: TRBV5-5
j_gene: TRBJ1-2
d_gene: TRBD1

CDR3nt: TGTGCCAGCAGCACCGGTAGGGGCTACGAGCAGTACTTC
CDR3aa: CASSTGRGYEQYF
abundance: -
v_gene: TRBV7-2
j_gene: TRBJ2-7
d_gene: -

CDR3nt: TGTGCCAGCAGGTCCCGGCGGGGGAGGAAGACAGATACGCAGTATTTT
CDR3aa: CASRSRRGRKTDTQYF
abundance: -
v_gene: TRBV28
j_gene: TRBJ2-3
d_gene: TRBD2

CDR3nt: TGTGCCAGCAGCGCCCGCCTGTCTAGCGAGAGCTCTGGGGCCAACGTCCTGACTTTC
CDR3aa: CASSARLSSESSGANVLTF
abundance: -
v_gene: TRBV7-8
j_gene: TRBJ2-6
d_gene: -

CDR3nt: TGTGCCAGTATTACCCGAGGAGGCCTCATGAACACTGAAGCTTTCTTT
CDR3aa: CASITRGGLMNTEAFF
abundance: -
v_gene: TRBV19
j_gene: TRBJ1-1
d_gene: -

CDR3nt: TGTGCCAGCTCACCTCGACGGGGGACAGGGGTCGATCAGCCCCAGCATTTT
CDR3aa: CASSPRRGTGVDQPQHF
abundance: -
v_gene: TRBV18
j_gene: TRBJ1-5
d_gene: TRBD1

CDR3nt: TGTGCCAGCAGCCCGAATTGGGGCAGGGGGGATACGCAGTATTTT
CDR3aa: CASSPNWGRGDTQYF
abundance: -
v_gene: TRBV5-4
j_gene: TRBJ2-3
d_gene: TRBD1

CDR3nt: TGTGCCAGCTCCTCGGGGGGCAGAGAGACCCAGTACTTC
CDR3aa: CASSSGGRETQYF
abundance: -
v_gene: TRBV9
j_gene: TRBJ2-5
d_gene: -

CDR3nt: TGTGCCAGCAGCCTCAACCGTTGGGGACAGGCCCCGGAATCCCAGCATTTT
CDR3aa: CASSLNRWGQAPESQHF
abundance: -
v_gene: TRBV28
j_gene: TRBJ1-5
d_gene: TRBD1

CDR3nt: TGTGCCAGCAGTGTACTAGCGGGAGCTCAGGTAGATACGCAGTATTTT
CDR3aa: CASSVLAGAQVDTQYF
abundance: -
v_gene: TRBV6-1
j_gene: TRBJ2-3
d_gene: TRBD2

CDR3nt: TGCGCCAGCAGCCAGGCACGGATAGGGACCTACAATGAGCAGTTCTTC
CDR3aa: CASSQARIGTYNEQFF
abundance: once
v_gene: TRBV4-3
j_gene: TRBJ2-1
d_gene: -

CDR3nt: TGCGCCAGCAGCCAAGGTCGAGCGGGAGGTGCGGATACGCAGTATTTT
CDR3aa: CASSQGRAGGADTQYF
abundance: -
v_gene: TRBV4-1
j_gene: TRBJ2-3
d_gene: TRBD2

CDR3nt: TGTGCCAGCAGCTTAGCACTAGGGCCATCTAACTATGGCTACACCTTC
CDR3aa: CASSLALGPSNYGYTF
abundance: -
v_gene: TRBV7-8
j_gene: TRBJ1-2
d_gene: -

CDR3nt: TGTGCCAGTAGTATTTCCGGACGGGAGTACGAGCAGTACTTC
CDR3aa: CASSISGREYEQYF
abundance: once
v_gene: TRBV19
j_gene: TRBJ2-7
d_gene: -

CDR3nt: TGTGCCAGCAGTGGCCTTAACTATGGCTACACCTTC
CDR3aa: CASSGLNYGYTF
abundance: -
v_gene: TRBV2
j_gene: TRBJ1-2
d_gene: -

CDR3nt: TGCGCCAGCAGCAGAGACGGGACAGGGGTCGGCTACACCTTC
CDR3aa: CASSRDGTGVGYTF
abundance: -
v_gene: TRBV5-1
j_gene: TRBJ1-2
d_gene: TRBD1

CDR3nt: TGTGCCAGCAGCCAAATGGGGGCCCAAGGGGCCCAGTACTTC
CDR3aa: CASSQMGAQGAQYF
abundance: -
v_gene: TRBV14
j_gene: TRBJ2-5
d_gene: -

CDR3nt: TGTGCCAGCAGTTTGAACAGGGGGGTCGGTTACACCTTC
CDR3aa: CASSLNRGVGYTF
abundance: -
v_gene: TRBV27
j_gene: TRBJ1-2
d_gene: TRBD1

CDR3nt: TGTGCCGCTGCTGGGACAGAAAAGGCCGGGGAGCTGTTTTTT
CDR3aa: CAAAGTEKAGELFF
abundance: -
v_gene: TRBV10-3
j_gene: TRBJ2-2
d_gene: TRBD1

CDR3nt: TGTGCCAGCTCACCGCAGGGGGACGGTGATTCACCCCTCCACTTT
CDR3aa: CASSPQGDGDSPLHF
abundance: few
v_gene: TRBV18
j_gene: TRBJ1-6
d_gene: TRBD1

CDR3nt: TGTGCCAGCAGCATAAACCGGGCCCTGAACACTGAAGCTTTCTTT
CDR3aa: CASSINRALNTEAFF
abundance: -
v_gene: TRBV6-5
j_gene: TRBJ1-1
d_gene: -

CDR3nt: TGTGCCAGCTCACCAGGACAGCCCTATGGCTACACCTTC
CDR3aa: CASSPGQPYGYTF
abundance: -
v_gene: TRBV18
j_gene: TRBJ1-2
d_gene: -

CDR3nt: TGTGCCAGCAGCCAAGATGGGGGGGACCAAGAGACCCAGTACTTC
CDR3aa: CASSQDGGDQETQYF
abundance: -
v_gene: TRBV4-2
j_gene: TRBJ2-5
d_gene: TRBD2

CDR3nt: TGCGCCAGCAGCCAAGTGAGCGGAAAATTTGACGGGGAGCAGTACTTC
CDR3aa: CASSQVSGKFDGEQYF
abundance: -
v_gene: TRBV4-1
j_gene: TRBJ2-7
d_gene: -

CDR3nt: TGTGCCAGCAACCCTTCGACGGCCAGGGAAAGCTCTGGGGCCAACGTCCTGACTTTC
CDR3aa: CASNPSTARESSGANVLTF
abundance: -
v_gene: TRBV21-1
j_gene: TRBJ2-6
d_gene: -

CDR3nt: TGTGCCAGCAGCTTAGTCTCAGGGGGCATCTGGAATGAGCAGTTCTTC
CDR3aa: CASSLVSGGIWNEQFF
abundance: once
v_gene: TRBV7-3
j_gene: TRBJ2-1
d_gene: TRBD1

CDR3nt: TGTGCCAGCAGCCGGCCCGGGGAGCTGTTTTTT
CDR3aa: CASSRPGELFF
abundance: -
v_gene: TRBV28
j_gene: TRBJ2-2
d_gene: -

CDR3nt: TGCGCCAGCAGCCAAGTCCCGGGACTGACCAACGTCCTGACTTTC
CDR3aa: CASSQVPGLTNVLTF
abundance: once
v_gene: TRBV4-1
j_gene: TRBJ2-6
d_gene: -

CDR3nt: TGTGCCAGCAACATGGCCCCGCCAAGGTACAATGAGCAGTTCTTC
CDR3aa: CASNMAPPRYNEQFF
abundance: -
v_gene: TRBV27
j_gene: TRBJ2-1
d_gene: -

CDR3nt: TGTGCCTGGAGAAACAATGAGCAGTTCTTC
CDR3aa: CAWRNNEQFF
abundance: -
v_gene: TRBV30
j_gene: TRBJ2-1
d_gene: -

CDR3nt: TGTGCCAGCAGTGTTAACAGTGGAAACACCATATATTTT
CDR3aa: CASSVNSGNTIYF
abundance: once
v_gene: TRBV25-1
j_gene: TRBJ1-3
d_gene: -

CDR3nt: TGTGCCAGCAGTGAGCACCGGGACAGGTTCTTTGGCAATCAGCCCCAGCATTTT
CDR3aa: CASSEHRDRFFGNQPQHF
abundance: -
v_gene: TRBV6-1
j_gene: TRBJ1-5
d_gene: TRBD1

CDR3nt: TGCAGCGTTGGGACAGGGAAACACACTGAAGCTTTCTTT
CDR3aa: CSVGTGKHTEAFF
abundance: few
v_gene: TRBV29-1
j_gene: TRBJ1-1
d_gene: TRBD1

CDR3nt: TGTGCCAGCAGCTTACCCCCGGGGTATGGCTACACCTTC
CDR3aa: CASSLPPGYGYTF
abundance: -
v_gene: TRBV11-2
j_gene: TRBJ1-2
d_gene: -

CDR3nt: TGTGCCAGTAGTATTCAAGGTAGGGGAGGCAATCAGCCCCAGCATTTT
CDR3aa: CASSIQGRGGNQPQHF
abundance: -
v_gene: TRBV19
j_gene: TRBJ1-5
d_gene: -

CDR3nt: TGTGCCAGCAGCCTAAATCGGGCGTATGGCTACACCTTC
CDR3aa: CASSLNRAYGYTF
abundance: -
v_gene: TRBV7-2
j_gene: TRBJ1-2
d_gene: -

CDR3nt: TGTGCCAGTAGTACCATCGACAGGGCTTTTAATGAAAAACTGTTTTTT
CDR3aa: CASSTIDRAFNEKLFF
abundance: -
v_gene: TRBV19
j_gene: TRBJ1-4
d_gene: TRBD1

CDR3nt: TGTGCCAGTGACCGGGGGCAGGGGATAGATACGCAGTATTTT
CDR3aa: CASDRGQGIDTQYF
abundance: -
v_gene: TRBV19
j_gene: TRBJ2-3
d_gene: -

CDR3nt: TGCGCCAGCAGCCCTGGAGGGACTAGCGGGAGGGGGGATACGCAGTATTTT
CDR3aa: CASSPGGTSGRGDTQYF
abundance: -
v_gene: TRBV5-1
j_gene: TRBJ2-3
d_gene: TRBD2